This entry describes one T cell receptor (beta chain). Its antigen target is currently unknown. No base-level quality is on record; no much larger clone is a single base apart. V lost 1 base and J lost 3 bases; the stretch between them is 5 bases long. CDR1 and CDR2, looked up from the germline V gene, are MGHRA and YSYEKL. The CDR3 measures 13 amino acids from cysteine to phenylalanine. The retained sequence is limited to the CDR3, 39 bases, with the frame set at the first base. Genomic DNA was isolated from the sorted cells so that the TCRbeta CDR3 region could be sequenced. The immunoSEQ Assay was used to sequence the TCRbeta CDR3 regions. In its TCRdb copy, this immuneACCESS table keeps in-frame sequences only and misses some clones. Where compared with another copy, unresolved V genes explain less than half of these, and the others have no known cause. The sample records 65,000 to 80,000 clones, roughly nine tenths of which are singletons. The top ten clones comprise roughly 13% of the sample.

The trial excluded patients who had a history of autoimmune disease or were on systemic immunosuppression. In every dose cohort, peripheral blood was drawn for TCR sequencing at baseline, cycle 4 day 1, and cycle 7 day 1. The samples were taken from a phase I, first-in-human, multicenter, open-label dose-escalation trial of ivuxolimab. Adults with locally advanced or metastatic head and neck squamous cell, hepatocellular, melanoma or renal cell carcinoma were enrolled in the trial. Before TCR sequencing, CD4+ T cells and CD8+ T cells were sorted from peripheral blood as separate populations. The data were taken from a study of OX40 agonist ivuxolimab in advanced cancers. At the level of the whole study: Ivuxolimab, which targeted the costimulatory receptor OX40 (CD134), was an agonistic, fully human IgG2 monoclonal antibody. Patients were allowed to have had prior anti-PD-1, anti-PD-L1 or anti-CTLA-4 therapy, and approximately 40% of the dose-escalation patients had previously received checkpoint inhibitors. The purpose of peripheral TCRbeta sequencing was to test whether ivuxolimab changed TCR sequence diversity and led to clonal T-cell expansion. In the dose-escalation cohort, 70% to 90% of patients were male, and the mean age was 60 years with a range of roughly 20 to 79. Of the approximately 50 dose-escalation patients, hepatocellular carcinoma was present in approximately 20, melanoma in around 15, renal cell carcinoma in 9 and head and neck cancer in 9. The paper reports the monotherapy dose-escalation portion (N of about 52 patients) of the phase I ivuxolimab trial. Partial responses occurred in three dose-escalation patients, of whom one had hepatocellular carcinoma and two had cutaneous melanoma. Intravenous ivuxolimab was administered to patients every 2 weeks at six dose levels: 0.01, 0.1, 0.3, 1.5, 3 and 10 mg/kg.

Here is what the overall study found, with its caveats: In partial responders in the 0.1-3.0 mg/kg groups, normalized peripheral clonal expansion was found to be among the lowest, especially among CD8+ T cells. After ivuxolimab, expanded clones were on average more numerous among CD8+ T cells than among CD4+ T cells. The antigen specificity of the clonally expanded peripheral T cells was not determined. Low levels of normalized T-cell clonal expansion were also seen in some patients who did not respond. At doses of 0.1 to 3.0 mg/kg, clonal expansion of both CD4+ and CD8+ blood T cells was observed from baseline to week 6.

The sequencing here drew on CD4+ or CD8+ T cells sorted from blood, taken in a trial of the OX40 agonist ivuxolimab. This TCR derives from an adult with an advanced solid tumor such as melanoma, head and neck, liver or kidney cancer. The rearranged segments are TRBV4-1 and TRBJ2-3; no D gene call is confident. The sequence in DNA is TGCGCCAGCAGCCAAGCTCAAACAGATACGCAGTATTTT. This codes for CASSQAQTDTQYF.